One and the same sample provided the 20 T cell receptor beta chains below, sequenced in a study of CD8 T cells in seronegative destructive rheumatoid arthritis. Libraries were prepared by immunoSEQ multiplex PCR; TCRdb keeps only in-frame clonotypes and omits some of them. Of approximately 780 clones listed, approximately 86% are singletons. Sample: CD8+ T cells from blood. These receptors were taken from a woman aged 45-69 years with seronegative destructive rheumatoid arthritis.

CDR3 region: CASSLTRYSNQPQHF. The CDR3 DNA is TGTGCCAGCAGTTTAACCCGCTATAGCAATCAGCCCCAGCATTTT. The genes are TRBV27 and TRBJ1-5, with D unresolved. CDR1 is MNHEY and CDR2 is SMNVEV in the germline V gene (reference sequence). The length of the CDR3 is 15 residues. Trimming pared 2 bases from V and 0 bases from J, leaving 8 bases between.

The CDR3 sequence is CASSQLRDTQYF. The CDR3 DNA reads TGTGCCAGCAGCCAACTGAGGGATACGCAGTATTTT. This sequence joins TRBV14 and TRBJ2-3; D is undetermined. Germline CDR1 and CDR2: SGHDN and FVKESK. The CDR3 loop spans 12 amino acids. V was cut by 2 bases and J by 6 bases, with 6 bases left in between.

Only one count was recorded for this clone. The chain joins TRBV5-6 to TRBJ2-7; D not resolved. Trimming left V 0 bases short and J 1 base short, with 8 bases between. The germline CDR1 and CDR2 sequences are SGHDT and YYEEEE. The CDR3 has 14 residues. This chain's CDR3 is CASSLGGDSYEQYF. The CDR3 coding sequence is TGTGCCAGCAGCTTGGGCGGTGATTCCTACGAGCAGTACTTC.

The rearrangement uses TRBV4-2 and TRBJ2-7; 9 bases align to TRBD2. The V gene's germline CDR1 is LGHNA and CDR2 YNFKEQ. The CDR3 is 16 amino acids. V was clipped by 0 bases and J by 3 bases; unmatched bases: 6. CDR3 region: CASSQEARGGLYEQYF. The CDR3 nucleotides read TGTGCCAGCAGCCAAGAAGCGCGGGGGGGCCTCTACGAGCAGTACTTC.

This chain links TRBV11-2 with TRBJ1-6, with D unresolved. Germline CDR1 is SGHAT and CDR2 is FQNNGV. Trimming removed 8 bases at V and 10 bases at J, with 18 bases between. The CDR3 consists of 14 residues. This CDR3 is CASSWGGEGSPLHF. The DNA for the CDR3 is TGTGCCAGCTCCTGGGGAGGTGAGGGATCACCCCTCCACTTT.

The CDR3 region is CASSLLAGQREQYF. In DNA, the CDR3 is TGTGCCAGCAGCTTACTGGCGGGCCAACGGGAGCAGTACTTC. This rearrangement joins TRBV7-8 to TRBJ2-7, with a weak D call TRBD2 (5 bases). V was pared by 2 bases and J by 7 bases, with 15 bases between. CDR1 is SGHVS, CDR2 FQNEAQ, per germline. This CDR3 comprises 14 residues.

The rearrangement links TRBV4-1 to TRBJ2-5, with 9 bases identical to TRBD2. The J call is uncertain, as TRBJ2-7 better fits the DNA end. The CDR3 loop spans 16 amino acids. Germline V gene sequence: CDR1 MGHRA, CDR2 YSYEKL. The CDR3 is CASSQDVTSGSYEQYF. In DNA, the CDR3 is TGCGCCAGCAGCCAAGATGTGACTAGCGGTTCCTACGAGCAGTACTTC.

The chain uses TRBV30 and TRBJ1-2; 9 bases are a match to TRBD1. Trimming took 2 bases from V and 6 from J; bases not matched to a gene: 1. The V gene's germline CDR1 is GTSNPN and CDR2 SVGIG (reference sequence). This CDR3 has 12 amino acids. This CDR3 is CAWSRDRDGYTF. DNA of the CDR3: TGTGCCTGGAGTAGGGACAGGGATGGCTACACCTTC.

The chain combines TRBV7-9 with TRBJ2-5; 8 bases are shared with TRBD1. This CDR3 region has 15 residues. CDR1 is SEHNR and CDR2 is FQNEAQ in the germline V gene (reference sequence). V lost 7 bases to trimming and J lost 3 bases; unmatched junction nucleotides: 10. This CDR3 reads CASIGTGTGKETQYF. The CDR3 coding sequence is TGTGCCAGCATCGGAACCGGGACAGGAAAAGAGACCCAGTACTTC.

The genes are TRBV19 and TRBJ1-2; no reliable D call. The ends were cut back, 8 bases at V and 4 bases at J, with 5 bases in the middle. CDR1 is LNHDA and CDR2 is SQIVND in the germline V gene (reference sequence). The CDR3 covers 10 residues. In DNA, the CDR3 is TGTGCCAGTGAGGGCTATGGCTACACCTTC. Translating gives CASEGYGYTF.

The DNA of the CDR3 is TGTGCCAGCGGCTTCCGGACAGGGAGCGAGCAGTACTTC. Translating it yields CASGFRTGSEQYF. The chain joins TRBV28 to TRBJ2-7; 8 bases match TRBD1. J gave up 6 bases and V 8 bases, and 9 bases lay outside the gene matches. The CDR3 covers 13 residues. CDR1 and CDR2 from the germline V gene are MDHEN and SYDVKM.

The chain is built from TRBV19 and TRBJ1-1; D call uncertain. This CDR3 has 13 amino acids. Germline V gene lookup returns CDR1 LNHDA and CDR2 SQIVND (reference sequence). The V and J ends lost 5 bases and 0 bases respectively, with 7 bases between them. CDR3 nucleotides: TGTGCCAGTAGTCACAACATGAACACTGAAGCTTTCTTT. Amino acid sequence: CASSHNMNTEAFF. The variable domain in full, completed from reference TRBV19 and TRBJ1-1, reads DGGITQSPKYLFRKEGQNVTLSCEQNLNHDAMYWYRQDPGQGLRLIYYSQIVNDFQKGDIAEGYSVSREKKESFPLTVTSAQKNPTAFYLCASSHNMNTEAFFGQGTRLTVV.

The rearrangement joins TRBV7-9 to TRBJ1-2; TRBD1 agrees at 8 bases. Germline V gene data show CDR1 as SEHNR and CDR2 as FQNEAQ (reference sequence). The CDR3 loop spans 16 amino acids. The V segment lost 7 bases and the J segment 0 bases; nucleotides outside the gene matches: 10. CDR3 sequence (DNA): TGTGCCAGCACAGGGGGCGGGGGCTCTCCTAACTATGGCTACACCTTC. Its translation is CASTGGGGSPNYGYTF.

The J gene is TRBJ2-7, the V gene TRBV4-1; tentatively, D is TRBD2 (7 bases). CDR3 length: 17 residues. Per the germline V gene, CDR1 is MGHRA and CDR2 is YSYEKL. V lost 0 bases to trimming and J lost 3 bases, with 18 bases between them. The CDR3 DNA reads TGCGCCAGCAGCCAAGAAGAGGGGGGGGGCGGAGGCTACGAGCAGTACTTC. Its protein product is CASSQEEGGGGGYEQYF.

The V gene is TRBV28, the J gene TRBJ2-3; D call uncertain. Per the germline V gene, CDR1 is MDHEN and CDR2 is SYDVKM. The germline V and J ends were trimmed by 2 bases and 0 bases, with 3 bases remaining between them. There are 13 residues in the CDR3. The CDR3 spells CASSLTSTDTQYF. The CDR3 DNA reads as TGTGCCAGCAGTTTAACTAGCACAGATACGCAGTATTTT.

The chain is built from TRBV7-9 and TRBJ2-2, with TRBD2 matching over 9 bases. Unmatched junction bases numbered 2, after V lost 2 bases and J lost 1 base. The CDR3 has 16 residues. Germline values: CDR1 SEHNR, CDR2 FQNEAQ (reference sequence). CDR3 sequence (DNA): TGTGCCAGCAGCTTAATACTAGCGGGGAACACCGGGGAGCTGTTTTTT. Translated, it gives CASSLILAGNTGELFF.

The chain joins TRBV28 to TRBJ2-7, with 7 bases identical to TRBD1. This CDR3 has 12 amino acids. Germline CDR1 and CDR2: MDHEN and SYDVKM. After removal of 8 bases from V and 3 bases from J, the junction contained 4 bases not matched to a gene. CDR3 amino acids: CASEGDSYEQYF. In DNA form, the CDR3 reads TGTGCCAGCGAGGGGGACAGCTACGAGCAGTACTTC.

The chain employs TRBV7-9 and TRBJ2-4, with D maybe TRBD1 (6 bases). Trimming shortened V by 5 bases and J by 0 bases, and 14 bases separated the two germline ends. Germline CDR1 and CDR2: SEHNR and FQNEAQ (reference sequence). The CDR3 is made up of 16 amino acids. DNA for the CDR3: TGTGCCAGCAGCCCCCGGGACACCGTAGCCAAAAACATTCAGTACTTC. It encodes CASSPRDTVAKNIQYF.

The chain couples TRBV6-1 to TRBJ1-1; D unclear. With 4 bases removed from V and 0 bases from J, the gap between germline ends came to 12 bases. The length of the CDR3 is 15 residues. Germline CDR1 is MNHNS and CDR2 is SASEGT. The CDR3 coding sequence is TGTGCCAGCAGTGGTAAGAGGGTAATGAACACTGAAGCTTTCTTT. It is translated as CASSGKRVMNTEAFF.

This clone has just one count. This chain links TRBV28 with TRBJ2-7; TRBD1 agrees at 7 bases. The germline gives CDR1 MDHEN, CDR2 SYDVKM. V was pared by 6 bases and J by 1 base, with 3 bases of the junction left unmatched. The CDR3 contains 13 residues. The CDR3 bases are TGTGCCAGCAGACAGGACAGGTCCTACGAGCAGTACTTC. Translation gives CASRQDRSYEQYF.